This T cell receptor beta chain was observed in a study of graft-versus-host responses after intestinal transplantation. Irradiated, violet-dye-labeled stimulator cells, some 200,000 in number, were plated with some 200,000 CFSE-labeled responder cells. Germline CDR1 and CDR2: ENHRY and SYGVKD. V lost 10 bases, J lost 1 base, and 11 bases lay in between. The CDR3 covers 13 residues. Using immunoSEQ multiplex PCR, the repertoire was profiled, and TCRdb retains in-frame clones only, with some absent. Among thousands of clones, 25% to 30% were seen once, and the ten largest hold roughly 7.2%. J is TRBJ1-5 and V is TRBV10-3; D may be TRBD1 (5 bases). This sequence originates from a human patient who received an intestinal transplant. The sequenced sample was alloreactive CD8+ T cells from a mixed lymphocyte reaction culture, obtained before intestinal transplant. Described subset: CFSE-low proliferating T cells sorted from approximately six-day pre-transplant mixed lymphocyte reaction (GvH or HvG direction). The CDR3 loop reads CASRDVSNQPQHF. CDR3 DNA: TGTGCCAGCAGGGACGTAAGCAATCAGCCCCAGCATTTT.